This TCR beta chain emerged from a study of vaccination and CD4 T cells after COVID-19. The germline V gene has CDR1 DFQATT and CDR2 SNEGSKA (reference sequence). The CDR3 has 14 amino acids. Trimming removed 6 bases from V and 3 bases from J; junction bases left unmatched: 8. Cultured CD4+ T cell DNA underwent sequencing with the Oncomine TCR Beta short-read assay. Genomic DNA extraction was carried out from cultured CD4+ T cells. Using its own MiXCR run on the PCR reads, TCRdb lists one record per CDR3 protein. The sample holds under 6,500 distinct CDR3 sequences, about 46% seen once. Worth noting for this clonotype: Its antigen is still unknown.

Treatment indicated: approximately 10-day PBMC culture with coronavirus spike peptide pools or control peptides (ViraFEST assay). This chain uses TRBV20-1 with TRBJ2-7; 10 nucleotides match TRBD2. Sequencing was carried out using CD4+ T cells from blood, cultured in vitro. The sequence was obtained from a human donor who had recovered from COVID-19. The CDR3 bases are TGCAGTGCCAGGTCTAGCGGGAGAGGCTACGAGCAGTACTTC. It encodes CSARSSGRGYEQYF.